The entry that follows covers one TCR beta chain sequence. No antigen is known for it. TCRdb called the 5' RACE reads again in MiXCR, with one record for every CDR3 protein. Among tens of thousands of distinct CDR3 sequences listed, 26% were seen once. Study-wide findings and caveats: Greatest tumor Treg TCR overlap was with tumor naive CD4+ cells.

V dropped 3 bases and J dropped 3 bases, with 7 bases sitting between them. The CDR3 has 14 residues. CDR1 is SGDLS, CDR2 YYNGEE, per germline. V is TRBV9 and J is TRBJ2-6; no clear D gene. This TCR was sampled from a female donor with breast cancer. Input material: naive CD4+ T cells sorted from a lymph node. Subset reported: naive CD4+ T cells, CD4+CD45RA+CD25-. The chain's CDR3 is CASSAQFGANVLTF. CDR3 coding DNA: TGTGCCAGCAGCGCTCAGTTTGGGGCCAACGTCCTGACTTTC.